The 31 T cell receptor beta chains in this list originate from one sample, sequenced in a study of beta chain features in type 1 diabetes. The sequenced template was cDNA made from the entire isolated RNA. Libraries were prepared by immunoSEQ multiplex PCR; TCRdb keeps only in-frame clonotypes and omits some of them. The table shows 250,000 to 300,000 clones, with 14% occurring only once. Their recognized antigens are unknown. Points from the study as a whole: There was a moderate but significant shortening of TCRB CDR3s in all four CD4+ subsets of Type 1 diabetes patients.

Sequenced input: naive CD4+ T cells from blood. These receptors all come from a man aged 25 to 40 with type 1 diabetes.

This clone was seen more than once but under ten times. The rearrangement links TRBV5-6 to TRBJ2-7; 7 bases agree with TRBD1. Unmatched junction bases numbered 6, after V lost 3 bases and J lost 6 bases. CDR3 size: 13 residues. CDR1 is SGHDT, CDR2 YYEEEE, per germline. The CDR3 sequence: CASSWTGESEQYF. For the CDR3, the DNA is TGTGCCAGCAGCTGGACAGGCGAAAGCGAGCAGTACTTC.

CDR3 sequence reads: CASASGLFYNEQFF. Here the CDR3 DNA reads TGTGCCAGCGCCTCCGGACTATTCTACAATGAGCAGTTCTTC. The gene calls are TRBV2 and TRBJ2-1; possibly TRBD2 for D (6 bases). The germline CDR1 and CDR2 sequences are SNHLY and FYNNEI. Trimming took off 8 bases at V and 3 bases at J, with 14 bases between the two ends. The CDR3 has 14 amino acids.

This clone was seen a few times. In DNA, the CDR3 is TGTGCCAGTAGTACCCGGGACATCTGGACAGATACGCAGTATTTT. Protein sequence: CASSTRDIWTDTQYF. V usage is TRBV19 and J usage is TRBJ2-3, with D possibly being TRBD1 (6 bases). This CDR3 has 15 amino acids. In germline, CDR1 is LNHDA, CDR2 SQIVND (reference sequence). V shed 4 bases and J shed 3 bases, with 14 bases lying between them.

This chain links TRBV9 with TRBJ1-5; 7 bases match TRBD1. V lost 3 bases to trimming and J lost 2 bases; unmatched junction nucleotides: 5. The CDR3 length is 15 residues. Germline V lookup: CDR1 SGDLS, CDR2 YYNGEE. The DNA for the CDR3 is TGTGCCAGCAGCGATTCAGGACAGGGCAATCAGCCCCAGCATTTT. Protein sequence: CASSDSGQGNQPQHF.

Here the CDR3 reads CASTRSGLADYEQYF. CDR3 in DNA: TGTGCCAGCACCCGTAGTGGACTAGCGGACTACGAGCAGTACTTC. The chain recombines TRBV6-5 with TRBJ2-7; 10 bases agree with TRBD2. Germline V gives CDR1 MNHEY, CDR2 SVGAGI. Trimming cost V 7 bases and J 3 bases; bases outside gene matches: 9. The CDR3 contains 15 residues.

This clone was observed a few times. V and J are TRBV19 and TRBJ1-1; D is unresolved. The V and J ends lost 5 bases and 1 base respectively, with 17 bases between them. Germline values: CDR1 LNHDA, CDR2 SQIVND (reference sequence). This CDR3 region has 16 residues. The CDR3 sequence: CASSRNGRSGNTEAFF. The DNA of the CDR3 is TGTGCCAGTAGTCGGAATGGGAGGAGTGGGAACACTGAAGCTTTCTTT.

This clone was found a few times. V gene TRBV9 combines with J gene TRBJ2-5; weak D call: TRBD1 (6 bases). The germline V and J ends were trimmed by 1 base and 4 bases, with 11 bases remaining between them. The length of the CDR3 is 14 residues. Germline CDR1 is SGDLS and CDR2 is YYNGEE. Here the CDR3 DNA reads TGTGCCAGCAGCGTATTTGAAGGGGGAGAGACCCAGTACTTC. The encoded protein is CASSVFEGGETQYF.

The chain has TRBV7-2 and TRBJ1-2; 8 bases line up with TRBD1. J gave up 2 bases and V 2 bases, and 7 bases lay outside the gene matches. The CDR3 is made up of 16 amino acids. CDR1 and CDR2 (germline): SGHTA, FQGNSA. CDR3 nucleotide sequence: TGTGCCAGCAGCTTATGGCCGGGACAGGTGAACTATGGCTACACCTTC. This sequence encodes CASSLWPGQVNYGYTF.

The chain couples TRBV5-1 to TRBJ2-1; a weak D match, TRBD2 (6 bases). Germline-derived CDR1 and CDR2 are SGHRS and YFSETQ. Trimming cost V 0 bases and J 0 bases, with 13 bases left between them. The CDR3 spans 17 residues. The CDR3 region has the DNA TGCGCCAGCAGCTTGGGCGCTAGCGCGAGCTCCTACAATGAGCAGTTCTTC. Its translation is CASSLGASASSYNEQFF.

The chain employs TRBV29-1 and TRBJ2-1, with 7 bases aligning to TRBD1. This CDR3 spans 13 amino acids. Trimming took 5 bases from V and 5 from J; bases not matched to a gene: 6. Germline V gives CDR1 SQVTM, CDR2 ANQGSEA. CDR3 DNA: TGCAGCGTTAGAGGGGGCGCAGACAATGAGCAGTTCTTC. Amino acids: CSVRGGADNEQFF.

V gene TRBV29-1 combines with J gene TRBJ1-1; D gene unclear. Trimming removed 4 bases at V and 3 bases at J, with 6 bases between. Germline assignment: CDR1 SQVTM and CDR2 ANQGSEA. There are 11 residues in the CDR3. This CDR3 is CSVGRDTEAFF. The CDR3 region has the DNA TGCAGCGTTGGGAGGGACACTGAAGCTTTCTTT.

The gene calls are TRBV11-2 and TRBJ2-1; 9 nucleotides line up with TRBD2. J lost 3 bases, V lost 5 bases, and 14 bases had no gene match. Germline V gene lookup returns CDR1 SGHAT and CDR2 FQNNGV. The CDR3 totals 18 residues. The CDR3 coding sequence is TGTGCCAGCAGCCTACTAATTAGCGGGAGTTCTTTCTACAATGAGCAGTTCTTC. Translation: CASSLLISGSSFYNEQFF.

The genes are TRBV7-2 and TRBJ1-3; D gene ambiguous. Trimming removed 5 bases from V and 0 bases from J, with 8 bases in between. Per germline, CDR1 SGHTA and CDR2 FQGNSA. The CDR3 is 14 residues long. CDR3 in amino acids: CASSEQSSGNTIYF. CDR3 bases: TGTGCCAGCAGCGAACAATCCTCTGGAAACACCATATATTTT.

In this sample, this clone turned up a few times. V and J are TRBV7-3 and TRBJ2-2; TRBD2 might be the D (6 bases). This CDR3 region has 16 residues. Germline V gene data show CDR1 as SGHTA and CDR2 as FQGTGA. The V gene lost 5 bases and the J gene lost 2 bases, with 15 bases spanning the gap. The CDR3 DNA follows: TGTGCCAGCAGCCTGGGGGGAGGAGTAAACACCGGGGAGCTGTTTTTT. This encodes CASSLGGGVNTGELFF.

The rearrangement uses TRBV5-4 and TRBJ1-2, with 10 bases aligning to TRBD1. The length of the CDR3 is 15 residues. Germline-derived CDR1 and CDR2 are SGHNT and YYREEE (reference sequence). V shed 2 bases and J 8 bases; nucleotides not matched to a gene: 9. The CDR3 DNA is TGTGCCAGCAGCTTTGCATCCGGACAGGGGGGCGGCTACACCTTC. Translating it yields CASSFASGQGGGYTF.

The V call is TRBV7-2, the J call TRBJ1-5; tentative D call: TRBD1 (6 bases). Between the trimmed V and J ends, which lost 1 base and 4 bases, there was a span of 11 bases. In germline, CDR1 is SGHTA, CDR2 FQGNSA. There are 15 residues in the CDR3. DNA for the CDR3: TGTGCCAGCAGCTTAGATGGACAGCCTAATCAGCCCCAGCATTTT. Translation: CASSLDGQPNQPQHF.

The V call is TRBV7-3, the J call TRBJ1-2; TRBD1 matches 9 bases. The germline V gene has CDR1 SGHTA and CDR2 FQGTGA. CDR3 length equals 19 residues. V shed 4 bases and J 4 bases; nucleotides not matched to a gene: 19. CDR3 loop: CASSSTGIRPGQGLYGYTF. In DNA, the CDR3 is TGTGCCAGCAGCTCGACCGGTATACGACCGGGACAGGGCCTCTATGGCTACACCTTC. The whole variable domain, filled in from reference TRBV7-3 and TRBJ1-2, reads GAGVSQTPSNKVTEKGKYVELRCDPISGHTALYWYRQSLGQGPEFLIYFQGTGAADDSGLPNDRFFAVRPEGSVSTLKIQRTERGDSAVYLCASSSTGIRPGQGLYGYTFGSGTRLTVV.

This sequence joins TRBV7-3 and TRBJ1-2; TRBD1 is a possible D gene (6 bases). The CDR3 spans 13 residues. Germline V gene data show CDR1 as SGHTA and CDR2 as FQGTGA. The V end was cut by 5 bases, the J end by 7 bases, with 14 bases between. The CDR3 loop reads CASSPTGSGGYTF. CDR3 DNA sequence: TGTGCCAGCAGCCCTACAGGGAGCGGTGGCTACACCTTC.

The V call is TRBV5-1, the J call TRBJ2-7, with a possible D match to TRBD2 (6 bases). The ends were cut back, 3 bases at V and 3 bases at J, with 16 bases in the middle. Germline CDR1 and CDR2: SGHRS and YFSETQ. The length of the CDR3 is 15 residues. The DNA of the CDR3 is TGCGCCAGCAGCTCCATATCGGGACTTCGCTACGAGCAGTACTTC. Protein: CASSSISGLRYEQYF.

The genes are TRBV28 and TRBJ2-7; 16 positions match TRBD2. The CDR3 extends over 17 amino acids. Germline-derived CDR1 and CDR2 are MDHEN and SYDVKM. The trim removed 6 bases at V and 0 bases at J, leaving 5 bases unmatched. The CDR3 region is CASSTGLAGGSSYEQYF. CDR3 nucleotide sequence: TGTGCCAGCAGCACGGGACTAGCGGGGGGGAGCTCCTACGAGCAGTACTTC.

This clone was recorded a few times. The V and J genes are TRBV4-2 and TRBJ2-1; TRBD2 agrees at 7 bases. CDR3 length: 16 residues. The trim removed 4 bases at V and 3 bases at J, leaving 9 bases unmatched. Germline-derived CDR1 and CDR2 are LGHNA and YNFKEQ. The CDR3: CASSRRTSSGYNEQFF. For the CDR3, the DNA is TGTGCCAGCAGCCGGAGGACGTCTAGCGGCTACAATGAGCAGTTCTTC.

This clone was observed a handful of times. V is TRBV4-2 and J is TRBJ2-2; 11 bases are shared with TRBD2. The CDR3 covers 17 residues. V gave up 4 bases and J gave up 0 bases; unmatched junction bases: 4. Germline assignment: CDR1 LGHNA and CDR2 YNFKEQ. The DNA of the CDR3 is TGTGCCAGCAGCCCTACTAGCGGGAGAGCGAACACCGGGGAGCTGTTTTTT. Translated, it gives CASSPTSGRANTGELFF.

This chain uses TRBV19 with TRBJ1-5, with 8 nucleotides matching TRBD1. The CDR3 has 17 amino acids. The V gene end was trimmed by 8 bases and the J gene end by 3 bases; junction bases not matched to a gene: 15. CDR1 is LNHDA, CDR2 SQIVND, per germline (reference sequence). In DNA form, the CDR3 reads TGTGCCAGTCGGGGGCCGACAGGGGTAGGGAACAATCAGCCCCAGCATTTT. Amino acid sequence: CASRGPTGVGNNQPQHF.

V gene TRBV7-2 combines with J gene TRBJ2-1, with TRBD2 matching 9 bases. V was pared by 5 bases and J by 6 bases, with 5 bases of the junction left unmatched. The CDR3 has 14 residues. The germline V gene has CDR1 SGHTA and CDR2 FQGNSA. This CDR3 reads CASSRNSGGNEQFF. As DNA, the CDR3 is TGTGCCAGCAGCAGGAATAGCGGGGGCAATGAGCAGTTCTTC.

As for this clone: Other DNA sequences of this sample code for an identical CDR3. The gene calls are TRBV6-5 and TRBJ1-5, with TRBD1 matching over 7 bases. Germline trimming cut 2 bases from V and 2 bases from J; bases unmatched to any gene: 3. Germline V lookup: CDR1 MNHEY, CDR2 SVGAGI. This CDR3 region has 15 residues. CDR3 in DNA: TGTGCCAGCAGTTACACCGGGACAGGCAATCAGCCCCAGCATTTT. Translation: CASSYTGTGNQPQHF.

The chain links TRBV29-1 to TRBJ2-7; TRBD1 is a possible D gene (6 bases). From germline, CDR1 is SQVTM and CDR2 ANQGSEA. The germline V and J ends were trimmed by 4 bases and 0 bases, with 10 bases remaining between them. This CDR3 is built from 13 residues. The CDR3 protein is CSVGRQASYEQYF. CDR3 coding DNA: TGCAGCGTTGGAAGACAGGCCTCCTACGAGCAGTACTTC.

This clone appeared a few times. The J gene is TRBJ2-3, the V gene TRBV6-6; D is undetermined. CDR3 length: 15 residues. The V end lost 2 bases, the J end lost 4 bases, and 13 bases lay between the germline ends. CDR1 MNHNY and CDR2 SVGAGI come from the germline V gene (reference sequence). CDR3 nucleotide sequence: TGTGCCAGCAGTTACCCCACCCGGTCGGCAGATACGCAGTATTTT. It specifies CASSYPTRSADTQYF.

J is TRBJ2-1 and V is TRBV7-2; D is possibly TRBD2 (6 bases). The germline gives CDR1 SGHTA, CDR2 FQGNSA. CDR3 size: 15 residues. The germline V and J ends were trimmed by 1 base and 7 bases, with 14 bases remaining between them. The CDR3 nucleotides read TGTGCCAGCAGCTTAGTAGCGGCTAGTGGGAATGAGCAGTTCTTC. As protein: CASSLVAASGNEQFF.

This chain uses TRBV19 with TRBJ2-3, with 9 bases identical to TRBD2. The CDR3 is 16 amino acids. V shed 6 bases, J shed 0 bases, and the junction held 7 bases outside the gene matches. Germline assignment: CDR1 LNHDA and CDR2 SQIVND (reference sequence). Here the CDR3 DNA reads TGTGCCAGTAGACTCGGACTAGCGCTCAGCACAGATACGCAGTATTTT. It is translated as CASRLGLALSTDTQYF.

This clone was picked up a small number of times. V and J are TRBV29-1 and TRBJ2-2; no reliable D call. The V gene lost 1 base and the J gene lost 2 bases, with 8 bases spanning the gap. Germline values: CDR1 SQVTM, CDR2 ANQGSEA. The CDR3 length is 14 residues. As DNA, the CDR3 is TGCAGCGTTGAAGCGTACGGTAACACCGGGGAGCTGTTTTTT. Translating it yields CSVEAYGNTGELFF.

This clone occurred a few times. This sequence joins TRBV4-1 and TRBJ2-2; D perhaps matches TRBD1 (7 bases). Trimming removed 1 base at V and 2 bases at J, with 14 bases between. CDR1 and CDR2 (germline): MGHRA, YSYEKL. CDR3 length: 17 residues. CDR3 bases: TGCGCCAGCAGCCAAGCATTCAGGGGGGCCAACACCGGGGAGCTGTTTTTT. It encodes CASSQAFRGANTGELFF.